Sequencing of this T cell receptor beta chain was carried out in a study of blood T cell repertoires in COVID-19. Background on the study: Collection of acute and convalescent COVID-19 samples took place in the United States, Italy and Spain.

This clone was seen just once. The CDR3 consists of 15 residues. V was trimmed by 4 bases and J by 1 base, leaving 13 bases between them. Germline V gives CDR1 LGHNT, CDR2 FRNRAP. Clones were sequenced by immunoSEQ multiplex PCR, and TCRdb holds only the in-frame ones, with some missing. The table includes about 210,000 clones, 81% detected once. This rearrangement joins TRBV12-5 to TRBJ1-1, with D tentatively TRBD1 (6 bases). Sequencing was carried out using PBMCs or T cells enriched from blood (not recorded which). This receptor was taken from a woman aged 45-65 years with acute COVID-19. The DNA for the CDR3 is TGTGCTAGTGGTTCCGGCGGGGGGCGGAACACTGAAGCTTTCTTT. This sequence encodes CASGSGGGRNTEAFF.